The 20 T cell receptor beta chains below come from one sample, sequenced in a study of CD8 T cells in ankylosing spondylitis. TCRdb ran MiXCR on the 5' RACE reads and lists one entry per CDR3 protein. The top ten hold less than 8.5% of the sample, which has 200,000 or so distinct CDR3 sequences, under 30% seen once. Sequenced sample: blood, either unsorted or a sorted T cell fraction (not recorded which). These receptors all come from a male donor with ankylosing spondylitis or in good health (not recorded which).

This clonotype was seen many times. This rearrangement joins TRBV7-9 to TRBJ2-2; 12 nucleotides line up with TRBD2. Unmatched junction bases numbered 3, after V lost 5 bases and J lost 5 bases. Per the germline V gene, CDR1 is SEHNR and CDR2 is FQNEAQ (reference sequence). The CDR3 has 15 residues. The CDR3 loop is CASSPLAGGTGELFF. The CDR3 DNA sequence: TGTGCCAGCAGCCCTCTAGCGGGAGGGACCGGGGAGCTGTTTTTT.

The chain employs TRBV6-5 and TRBJ2-3, with D perhaps TRBD2 (6 bases). Germline V CDR1 and CDR2: MNHEY, SVGAGI. Trimming shortened V by 4 bases and J by 3 bases, and 14 bases separated the two germline ends. CDR3 length equals 15 residues. The CDR3 nucleotides are TGTGCCAGCAGTTCGATGGAGGGGTATACAGATACGCAGTATTTT. This encodes CASSSMEGYTDTQYF.

This clonotype was seen at least ten times. The rearrangement joins TRBV12-3 or TRBV12-4 to TRBJ2-3; D is ambiguous. CDR3 length: 13 residues. Trimming took 6 bases from V and 5 from J, leaving 12 bases between them. Written as DNA, the CDR3 is TGTGCCAGCAGCCTCCTGGCTGGAGATACGCAGTATTTT. Amino acids: CASSLLAGDTQYF.

The sample holds many counts of this clonotype. DNA for the CDR3: TGTGCCAGCAGCGTGACAGGGGGGGGAAACACCATATATTTT. It encodes CASSVTGGGNTIYF. The chain links TRBV7-8 to TRBJ1-3; 9 bases line up with TRBD1. Germline V CDR1 and CDR2: SGHVS, FQNEAQ. This CDR3 is 14 amino acids long. The V segment lost 5 bases and the J segment 4 bases; nucleotides outside the gene matches: 3.

The table lists this clonotype with a few counts. The gene calls are TRBV20-1 and TRBJ2-1, with TRBD2 matching 7 bases. Germline V CDR1 and CDR2: DFQATT, SNEGSKA (reference sequence). This CDR3 is built from 16 residues. The V gene end was trimmed by 5 bases and the J gene end by 0 bases; junction bases not matched to a gene: 10. The CDR3 sequence: CSAPPWSGISYNEQFF. The CDR3 nucleotides read TGCAGTGCTCCGCCTTGGAGCGGGATCTCCTACAATGAGCAGTTCTTC.

The rearrangement joins TRBV12-3 or TRBV12-4 to TRBJ1-2, with D perhaps matching TRBD1 (6 bases). There are 13 residues in the CDR3. The V end lost 2 bases, the J end lost 5 bases, and 9 bases lay between the germline ends. The CDR3 DNA sequence: TGTGCCAGCAGTTTACAGGGGTGGTATGGCTACACCTTC. Protein: CASSLQGWYGYTF.

This clonotype was seen only a few times. This chain links TRBV6-6 with TRBJ1-5, with 7 bases identical to TRBD1. V lost 9 bases, J lost 3 bases, and 5 bases stayed unmatched. CDR1 and CDR2 (germline): MNHNY, SVGAGI (reference sequence). The CDR3 is made up of 13 amino acids. The CDR3: CASTDRNNQPQHF. In DNA, the CDR3 is TGTGCCAGTACGGACAGGAACAATCAGCCCCAGCATTTT.

This chain uses TRBV13 with TRBJ2-1; TRBD2 matches at 11 bases. This CDR3 contains 18 residues. Germline CDR1 is PRHDT and CDR2 is FYEKMQ (reference sequence). After removal of 4 bases from V and 6 bases from J, the junction contained 14 bases not matched to a gene. This chain's CDR3 is CASSSSGLAETVGNEQFF. CDR3 coding DNA: TGTGCCAGCAGCTCTTCGGGACTAGCGGAAACCGTCGGCAATGAGCAGTTCTTC.

The sample holds a few counts of this clonotype. This rearrangement joins TRBV5-5 to TRBJ1-1, with a possible D match to TRBD1 (5 bases). Trimming shortened V by 6 bases and J by 2 bases, and 11 bases separated the two germline ends. The germline V gene encodes CDR1 SGHKS and CDR2 YYEKEE (reference sequence). The length of the CDR3 is 13 residues. The CDR3 coding sequence is TGTGCCAGCATCCTTGGGACCAACACTGAAGCTTTCTTT. This translates into CASILGTNTEAFF.

There are a few counts of this clonotype. This sequence joins TRBV29-1 and TRBJ2-7; possible D gene TRBD2, 6 bases. Germline V gene data show CDR1 as SQVTM and CDR2 as ANQGSEA. Trimming took 4 bases from V and 5 from J, leaving 12 bases between them. This CDR3 contains 12 residues. CDR3 protein: CSVASGVDEQYF. CDR3 DNA sequence: TGCAGCGTTGCGTCGGGGGTAGACGAGCAGTACTTC.

V usage is TRBV29-1 and J usage is TRBJ2-7; 10 bases match TRBD2. The CDR3 contains 14 residues. The junction had 9 bases not matched to a gene; V was cut back by 1 base and J by 9 bases. Germline V gene data show CDR1 as SQVTM and CDR2 as ANQGSEA. CDR3 nucleotide sequence: TGCAGCGTTGAAGGACGGCTAGCGGGAGCCGGGCAGTACTTC. Its protein product is CSVEGRLAGAGQYF.

This clonotype was observed at least ten times. V gene TRBV29-1 combines with J gene TRBJ2-5; either TRBD1 or TRBD2 may supply D (6 bases each). The CDR3 covers 16 residues. The germline V gene has CDR1 SQVTM and CDR2 ANQGSEA. V was shortened by 0 bases and J by 2 bases, with 16 bases between the two germline ends. The CDR3 region has the DNA TGCAGCGTTGAAGATCGCAGGGGACGGGGGCAAGAGACCCAGTACTTC. The encoded protein is CSVEDRRGRGQETQYF.

The rearrangement links TRBV12-3 or TRBV12-4 to TRBJ2-3; TRBD1 aligns across 7 bases. This CDR3 is 13 amino acids long. The V gene end was trimmed by 6 bases and the J gene end by 4 bases; junction bases not matched to a gene: 4. The CDR3 loop is CASRHRGADTQYF. The CDR3 DNA follows: TGTGCCAGCAGACACAGGGGTGCAGATACGCAGTATTTT.

J is TRBJ1-5 and V is TRBV24-1, with D possibly matching TRBD1 (5 bases). The CDR3 is 13 residues long. Germline CDR1 and CDR2: KGHDR and SFDVKD. With 5 bases removed from V and 2 bases from J, the gap between germline ends came to 6 bases. The CDR3 sequence: CATSARGNQPQHF. CDR3 nucleotides: TGTGCCACCAGTGCCAGGGGCAATCAGCCCCAGCATTTT.

The chain joins TRBV11-2 to TRBJ2-1, with D perhaps matching TRBD2 (5 bases). The CDR3 covers 15 residues. V lost 1 base and J lost 2, with 9 bases in between. Germline V gives CDR1 SGHAT, CDR2 FQNNGV. This CDR3 reads CASSLAGEPYNEQFF. CDR3 nucleotide sequence: TGTGCCAGCAGCTTAGCCGGGGAACCCTACAATGAGCAGTTCTTC.

This rearrangement joins TRBV24-1 to TRBJ2-1, with D maybe TRBD1 (5 bases). Deletions cut 5 bases from V and 9 bases from J, with 13 bases between. Germline V lookup: CDR1 KGHDR, CDR2 SFDVKD. The CDR3 totals 13 residues. The CDR3 DNA reads as TGTGCCACCAGTGCAATGCAGGGTAGTGAGCAGTTCTTC. Translation gives CATSAMQGSEQFF.

There are many counts of this clonotype. The V call is TRBV20-1, the J call TRBJ2-7; D remains ambiguous. V dropped 6 bases and J dropped 5 bases, with 14 bases sitting between them. This CDR3 comprises 12 residues. Germline V gene lookup returns CDR1 DFQATT and CDR2 SNEGSKA (reference sequence). The CDR3 region has the DNA TGCAGTGCCTTGGGTAGCAGCCACGAGCAGTACTTC. Translated, it gives CSALGSSHEQYF.

This clonotype has a handful of counts. This chain uses TRBV20-1 with TRBJ2-1, with D perhaps TRBD2 (6 bases). Trimming removed 4 bases at V and 3 bases at J, with 7 bases between. Germline CDR1 and CDR2: DFQATT and SNEGSKA (reference sequence). This CDR3 is built from 12 residues. CDR3 loop: CSATSDYNEQFF. CDR3 nucleotide sequence: TGCAGTGCTACTAGCGACTACAATGAGCAGTTCTTC.

This clonotype was recorded many times. J is TRBJ2-2 and V is TRBV25-1; D is undetermined. The germline V gene has CDR1 MGHDK and CDR2 SYGVNS. This CDR3 spans 11 amino acids. V lost 7 bases and J lost 4, with 4 bases in between. The CDR3 sequence: CASTGTGELFF. The CDR3 DNA reads TGTGCCAGCACTGGCACCGGGGAGCTGTTTTTT.

This clonotype was observed at least ten times. The genes are TRBV18 and TRBJ1-1, with no clear D. The CDR3 contains 13 residues. Germline CDR1 and CDR2: KGHSH and LQKENI. V lost 6 bases, J lost 5 bases, and 13 bases lay in between. CDR3 DNA: TGTGCCAGCTCGCAAACGGAAGGGACTGAAGCTTTCTTT. Its protein product is CASSQTEGTEAFF.